This TCR beta chain originates from a study of shared clonotypes between healthy human individuals. Across the whole study: Samples came from a couple of female and a few male donors aged 18 to 49. Study-level findings and limits: In several donors, approximately 5% of naive CD4 clonotypes appeared in common. Non-shared clonotypes had lower generation probabilities than clonotypes shared by all four sorted-subset donors.

Terminally differentiated effector memory CD45RA+ cells were left out of the naive CD8 fraction, which was CD45RO-negative and positively selected for CCR7. Caucasian adults living in Nashville, Tennessee, provided all samples. The assay was immunoSEQ multiplex PCR, and TCRdb's table has in-frame clones only and misses some. The profile shows approximately 2,200,000 clones, just over 90% of them singletons. Concerning this clone itself: The antigen remains unidentified.

The V segment lost 1 base and the J segment 4 bases; nucleotides outside the gene matches: 2. Germline CDR1 reads SGHNT; CDR2 reads YENEEA. The CDR3 length is 15 residues. The sample taken for sequencing was naive CD8+ T cells from PBMCs. This clonotype originated in a young man in good health. Some clones in this sample may be carry-over from other donors' samples. The rearrangement uses TRBV11-3 and TRBJ2-1; 9 bases match TRBD1. The CDR3, as DNA: TGTGCCAGCAGCTTAGGTGGGACAGGGTACAATGAGCAGTTCTTC. Its translation: CASSLGGTGYNEQFF.